This T cell receptor beta chain was sequenced in a study of blood T cells in healthy people across ages. Study outcomes and limitations: Donor CMV status, an unknown factor, possibly confounded changes in expanded clonotypes.

A sample-barcoded 5' primer and a J-beta primer mix were used in a second PCR of about 7 to 11 cycles. Each single sample gave us at least 2.5 million CDR3-containing paired-end reads. Using its own MiXCR run on the 5' RACE reads, TCRdb lists one record per CDR3 protein. The profile shows about 930,000 distinct CDR3 sequences, about 29% of them singletons. This CDR3 region has 17 residues. Per the germline V gene, CDR1 is LGHNA and CDR2 is YSLEER. V gave up 0 bases and J gave up 0 bases, with 15 bases separating them. Caucasian individuals from Russia who were healthy and aged 6 to 90 acted as donors. Total RNA was isolated from each sample in quantities of at least 5 micrograms. As concerns this clonotype: Its antigen is as yet unknown.

This sample also belongs to another study, concerning T cells of mothers and their children.

Material for sequencing was blood. The source is a woman in her thirties or forties in good health. The chain employs TRBV4-3 and TRBJ2-7, with D possibly being TRBD1 (6 bases). Here the CDR3 DNA reads TGCGCCAGCAGCCAAGAGATCAGGGGCCAGAGCTCCTACGAGCAGTACTTC. Translation gives CASSQEIRGQSSYEQYF.